The clone carrying this TCR beta chain was counted between two and nine times. What it recognizes is unknown. Constant-region reverse primers amplified full-length variable regions, followed by semi-nested Nested Universal Primer A PCR. TCRdb re-derived calls from the 5' RACE reads in MiXCR, one entry per CDR3 protein. The data hold fewer than 50,000 distinct CDR3 sequences, with around 23% observed a single time. Tregs were sorted as CD4+CD25+CD127-/low cells. Trimming at V came to 9 bases and at J to 2 bases, leaving 4 bases not matched to a gene. The CDR3 is made up of 14 amino acids. Germline V CDR1 and CDR2: MDHEN, SYDVKM. Findings and caveats of the study: Larger-cohort validation covered only one TCR beta V-J rearrangement. Tumor Treg TCRs overlapped most with tumor naive CD4+ cells. In terms of TCR gene usage, tumor memory CD4+ T cells clustered together with blood and lymph node memory CD4+ cells, as well as with lymph node naive CD4+ cells.

The source of this sequence is a female donor with breast cancer. The sequenced sample was Tregs sorted from a lymph node. The rearrangement joins TRBV28 to TRBJ2-6; 7 positions match TRBD1. This CDR3 reads CASFRGTGANVLTF. The CDR3 nucleotides read TGTGCCAGTTTCAGGGGGACTGGGGCCAACGTCCTGACTTTC.